These 7 T cell receptor beta chains were all obtained from the same sample, sequenced in a study of T-cell reconstitution after alpha-beta-depleted transplantation in children. It was with unique molecular identifiers that the TCRbeta library was prepared. TCRdb re-called the PCR reads with MiXCR, one entry per CDR3 protein. The sample has approximately 83,000 distinct CDR3 sequences, roughly 8.8% seen once. Sequences were derived from PBMCs from the stem cell graft donor, sampled from the stem cell graft. The receptors shown here come from a human donor who donated a stem cell graft to a child with congenital amegakaryocytic thrombocytopenia.

This clonotype has at least ten counts. The rearrangement links TRBV27 to TRBJ1-1; possibly TRBD1 for D (6 bases). The CDR3 consists of 16 residues. V lost 4 bases and J 6 bases, leaving 21 bases between the germline ends. CDR1 MNHEY and CDR2 SMNVEV come from the germline V gene (reference sequence). CDR3 region: CASSSRLRGVGSEAFF. The CDR3 DNA reads as TGTGCCAGCAGTTCCCGCCTCAGGGGCGTCGGATCTGAAGCTTTCTTT.

There are many counts of this clonotype. The rearrangement uses TRBV5-1 and TRBJ2-3, with 13 positions matching TRBD2. With 4 bases clipped from V and 4 bases from J, the junction kept 6 bases outside the gene matches. The CDR3 sequence is 16 residues long. Germline V CDR1 and CDR2: SGHRS, YFSETQ. The CDR3 protein is CASSGRTSGGADTQYF. The CDR3 bases are TGCGCCAGCAGCGGAAGGACTAGCGGGGGTGCAGATACGCAGTATTTT. Based on the CDR3 plus reference TRBV5-1 and TRBJ2-3, the full variable domain is KAGVTQTPRYLIKTRGQQVTLSCSPISGHRSVSWYQQTPGQGLQFLFEYFSETQRNKGNFPGRFSGRQFSNSRSEMNVSTLELGDSALYLCASSGRTSGGADTQYFGPGTRLTVL.

This clonotype was observed many times. J is TRBJ1-4 and V is TRBV20-1; possible D gene TRBD1, 6 bases. Trimming removed 3 bases from V and 10 bases from J, with 15 bases in between. This CDR3 region has 13 residues. CDR1 is DFQATT and CDR2 is SNEGSKA in the germline V gene (reference sequence). In nucleotides, the CDR3 is TGCAGTGCTAGGAGACAGGAGAGGGGAAAACTGTTTTTT. It is translated as CSARRQERGKLFF.

This clonotype was seen many times. The chain has TRBV5-1 and TRBJ2-3; 10 bases are a match to TRBD1. Germline lookup yields CDR1 SGHRS and CDR2 YFSETQ. CDR3 length: 15 amino acids. J was trimmed by 4 bases and V by 0 bases; bases with no gene match: 2. Here the CDR3 reads CASSLAGQGSDTQYF. The CDR3 DNA reads TGCGCCAGCAGCTTGGCGGGACAGGGGTCAGATACGCAGTATTTT.

There are a few counts of this clonotype. The chain joins TRBV3-1 to TRBJ2-5; D not certain. CDR1 and CDR2 (germline): LGHDT, YNNKEL (reference sequence). This CDR3 is 16 amino acids long. Trimming took off 1 base at V and 5 bases at J, with 17 bases between the two ends. CDR3: CASSQVLKGFGETQYF. The CDR3 bases are TGTGCCAGCAGCCAAGTTCTCAAAGGGTTCGGGGAGACCCAGTACTTC.

The table lists this clonotype with many counts. The CDR3 here is CASTPDTTNEKLFF. The CDR3 DNA follows: TGTGCCAGCACCCCGGATACAACTAATGAAAAACTGTTTTTT. V and J are TRBV4-2 and TRBJ1-4; D is unresolved. Germline V gene sequence: CDR1 LGHNA, CDR2 YNFKEQ. The ends were cut back, 7 bases at V and 0 bases at J, with 9 bases in the middle. The CDR3 length is 14 residues.

The sample holds a few counts of this clonotype. The V and J genes are TRBV7-9 and TRBJ2-5; 7 positions agree with TRBD1. The junction had 12 bases not matched to a gene; V was cut back by 0 bases and J by 5 bases. The length of the CDR3 is 17 residues. Per the germline V gene, CDR1 is SEHNR and CDR2 is FQNEAQ (reference sequence). CDR3 coding DNA: TGTGCCAGCAGCTTAGCACAGGGGCGCCCCTGGAGGGAGACCCAGTACTTC. Protein: CASSLAQGRPWRETQYF.